Each of the 16 T cell receptor beta chains below was sequenced from the same sample in a study of cytomegalovirus exposure and HLA in healthy donors. The PCR ran on 60 Vbeta and 13 Jbeta primers. Assay: immunoSEQ multiplex PCR; the TCRdb copy retains only in-frame clones and omits some. The data show around 270,000 clones, with 75% to 85% seen just once and more than 0.3% held by the top ten. The sequenced sample was PBMCs. The receptors come from a girl aged 2 to 9 in good health and CMV-seronegative.

The chain carries TRBV21-1 and TRBJ1-6; TRBD1, as called in the table, went unchecked against the DNA. TRBV21-1 is a pseudogene segment. This CDR3 has 18 amino acids. CDR3 amino acids: CASSKEGRTGNRHSPLHF. For the CDR3, the DNA is TGTGCCAGCAGCAAAGAGGGGAGGACAGGGAATAGGCATTCACCCCTCCACTTT.

The chain has TRBV9 and TRBJ2-5; 7 positions match TRBD2. The CDR3 extends over 15 amino acids. V lost 0 bases, J lost 1 base, and 3 bases stayed unmatched. Germline CDR1 and CDR2: SGDLS and YYNGEE. The CDR3 spells CASSVDPGGQETQYF. The CDR3 DNA reads as TGTGCCAGCAGCGTAGATCCGGGGGGCCAAGAGACCCAGTACTTC.

The CDR3 spells CASGLVRGRGLNGELFF. The CDR3 DNA reads TGTGCTAGTGGTTTGGTACGGGGCAGGGGGCTTAACGGGGAGCTGTTTTTT. The chain joins TRBV12-5 to TRBJ2-2, with TRBD1 matching 8 bases. From germline, CDR1 is LGHNT and CDR2 FRNRAP. This CDR3 has 17 residues. J was trimmed by 7 bases and V by 0 bases; bases with no gene match: 10.

The rearrangement joins TRBV7-9 to TRBJ1-2; D perhaps matches TRBD1 (6 bases). The germline V gene encodes CDR1 SEHNR and CDR2 FQNEAQ (reference sequence). The CDR3 is 14 amino acids. Deletions cut 5 bases from V and 8 bases from J, with 18 bases between. The CDR3 here is CASSAGGERGGYTF. The CDR3 DNA reads TGTGCCAGCAGCGCTGGGGGCGAACGGGGAGGCTACACCTTC.

The genes are TRBV28 and TRBJ1-5; possible D gene TRBD1, 6 bases. This CDR3 region has 16 residues. Germline-derived CDR1 and CDR2 are MDHEN and SYDVKM. V was cut by 1 base and J by 6 bases, with 16 bases left in between. CDR3 nucleotides: TGTGCCAGCAGTTTATACCTCAGGGGTCGCGGTCAGCCCCAGCATTTT. It is translated as CASSLYLRGRGQPQHF.

This clone appeared a few times. The J gene is TRBJ2-3, the V gene TRBV2; 14 nucleotides match TRBD2. V lost 0 bases to trimming and J lost 3 bases; unmatched junction nucleotides: 8. The CDR3 loop spans 19 amino acids. CDR1 is SNHLY, CDR2 FYNNEI, per germline. CDR3 loop: CASSEAFTTSGGATDTQYF. CDR3 nucleotide sequence: TGTGCCAGCAGTGAAGCCTTCACGACTAGCGGGGGGGCGACAGATACGCAGTATTTT.

This clone was detected only a few times. The chain links TRBV7-3 to TRBJ2-1; D uncertain. This CDR3 is built from 14 residues. Germline CDR1 reads SGHTA; CDR2 reads FQGTGA. V lost 0 bases, J lost 8 bases, and 11 bases lay in between. The CDR3 DNA follows: TGTGCCAGCAGCTTAACTCTACGAGCCCATGAGCAGTTCTTC. Translating gives CASSLTLRAHEQFF.

The rearrangement links TRBV27 to TRBJ1-1; weak D call: TRBD1 (6 bases). Germline V gene sequence: CDR1 MNHEY, CDR2 SMNVEV (reference sequence). Deletions cut 7 bases from V and 1 base from J, with 10 bases between. This CDR3 contains 13 residues. The CDR3: CASKWGQNTEAFF. CDR3 coding DNA: TGTGCCAGCAAGTGGGGACAGAACACTGAAGCTTTCTTT.

The chain links TRBV7-9 to TRBJ2-7; a possible D gene is TRBD2 (5 bases). The V end lost 4 bases, the J end lost 4 bases, and 17 bases lay between the germline ends. The germline CDR1 and CDR2 sequences are SEHNR and FQNEAQ (reference sequence). CDR3 length: 15 amino acids. Here the CDR3 DNA reads TGTGCCAGCAGCTCCCGGGAATGGTCCCTGTACGAGCAGTACTTC. Encoded protein: CASSSREWSLYEQYF.

The rearrangement joins TRBV18 to TRBJ1-4; 10 bases are shared with TRBD1. V gave up 4 bases and J gave up 0 bases; unmatched junction bases: 14. From germline, CDR1 is KGHSH and CDR2 LQKENI. There are 20 residues in the CDR3. As DNA, the CDR3 is TGTGCCAGCTCACTTGGATGGGACAGGGGTCCTCCTGCAACTAATGAAAAACTGTTTTTT. Encoded protein: CASSLGWDRGPPATNEKLFF.

The chain recombines TRBV5-1 with TRBJ1-6; D is ambiguous. The CDR3 has 19 amino acids. V gave up 4 bases and J gave up 10 bases, with 30 bases separating them. Looked up from germline, CDR1 is SGHRS and CDR2 is YFSETQ. CDR3 DNA: TGCGCCAGCAGCCTAGACAATCGACCCCCTTATGAGGGTGGGTCACCCCTCCACTTT. Protein: CASSLDNRPPYEGGSPLHF.

The chain carries TRBV28 and TRBJ2-2, with 9 bases matching TRBD2. Germline V gene data show CDR1 as MDHEN and CDR2 as SYDVKM. The CDR3 runs 16 residues. V lost 6 bases, J lost 2 bases, and 7 bases stayed unmatched. CDR3 sequence: CASSSPTSGNTGELFF. The CDR3 bases are TGTGCCAGCAGCTCCCCGACTAGCGGAAACACCGGGGAGCTGTTTTTT.

This sequence joins TRBV28 and TRBJ1-1; 7 nucleotides agree with TRBD1. CDR3 length: 16 residues. Looked up from germline, CDR1 is MDHEN and CDR2 is SYDVKM. Losses at the gene ends were 3 bases for V and 0 bases for J; bases not matched to a gene: 7. The CDR3 bases are TGTGCCAGCAGTTTCACAGGGGCCGTTTTGAACACTGAAGCTTTCTTT. Protein: CASSFTGAVLNTEAFF.

J is TRBJ1-5 and V is TRBV5-1; the match to TRBD1 covers 8 bases. The CDR3 has 14 residues. Per the germline V gene, CDR1 is SGHRS and CDR2 is YFSETQ. V lost 2 bases and J lost 7; bases outside the gene matches: 5. In DNA, the CDR3 is TGCGCCAGCAGCTTAGCAGGGGGCAGGCAGCCCCAGCATTTT. This gives the protein CASSLAGGRQPQHF.

The chain is built from TRBV10-1 and TRBJ2-7; D might be TRBD1 (5 bases). The CDR3 sequence is 12 residues long. Between the trimmed V and J ends, which lost 4 bases and 8 bases, there was a span of 12 bases. Per germline, CDR1 WNHNN and CDR2 SYGVQD (reference sequence). The CDR3 DNA reads as TGCGCCAGCAGTGGGGGCAGCTTAAAGCAGTACTTC. Its protein product is CASSGGSLKQYF.

The V gene is TRBV7-9, the J gene TRBJ1-3; D is unresolved. The germline V and J ends were trimmed by 2 bases and 8 bases, with 10 bases remaining between them. Germline lookup yields CDR1 SEHNR and CDR2 FQNEAQ (reference sequence). This CDR3 region has 13 residues. CDR3 loop: CASSLIQGDTIYF. CDR3 bases: TGTGCCAGCAGCTTAATTCAAGGAGACACCATATATTTT.